This T cell receptor beta chain originates from a study of T cells after yellow fever vaccination. Germline V gene data show CDR1 as KGHSH and CDR2 as LQKENI. CDR3 length equals 13 residues. Trimming pared 3 bases from V and 1 base from J, leaving 7 bases between. Template switching by 5'RACE produced TCR cDNA, adding a universal primer site and UMIs. TCRdb reprocessed the 5' RACE reads via MiXCR and lists one record per CDR3 protein. The data contain about 340,000 distinct CDR3 sequences, under 5% of them singletons. A note on this clonotype: A much larger clone lies one base from this, so it may be a read error.

Material: PBMCs, obtained 5 days after the yellow fever booster vaccination. The chain carries TRBV18 and TRBJ2-7; weak D call: TRBD2 (5 bases). The receptor's source is a man aged 18 to 30 who received the YFV17D yellow fever vaccine. This CDR3 is CASSPGVSYEQYV. CDR3 bases: TGTGCCAGCTCACCGGGAGTGTCCTACGAGCAGTACGTC.